This TCR beta chain came from a study of blood T cell repertoires in COVID-19. Turning to the study itself: COVID-19 samples, acute and convalescent, were from the United States, Italy and Spain. Nucleic acid was either cDNA or gDNA, and it came from T cells, B-cell-depleted T cells, or PBMCs.

In the authors' workflow: The assay estimated nucleated cells by amplifying reference gene primers. Profiled with immunoSEQ multiplex PCR; TCRdb holds only in-frame clones, not every one. V, J and clone size derive from that table, while D and trimming were established from the DNA sequence. Of 150,000 to 180,000 clones listed, approximately 82% are singletons. V lost 7 bases and J lost 9; bases outside the gene matches: 15. The germline gives CDR1 MNHEY, CDR2 SVGAGI. The CDR3 covers 15 residues. This chain connects TRBV6-5 to TRBJ2-1; TRBD2 matches at 7 bases. This clonotype originated in a woman between 50 and 59 years old with acute or convalescent COVID-19. Sequencing was carried out using peripheral blood. The CDR3 spells CASNPGLGTPGEQFF. CDR3 DNA: TGTGCCAGCAACCCCGGACTAGGAACTCCAGGTGAGCAGTTCTTC.